The 8 T cell receptor beta chains presented below share a single source sample, sequenced in a study of cytomegalovirus exposure and HLA in healthy donors. A multiplex PCR was run with 60 Vbeta primers and 13 Jbeta primers. Sequencing used immunoSEQ multiplex PCR; TCRdb keeps in-frame clones, though not all of them. This table holds about 180,000 clones, about 80% found once. Sequencing was done on a sample of PBMCs. Receptors were obtained from a man aged 25-45 years in good health and CMV-seropositive.

Worth noting for this clone: One junction end disagrees with the germline gene, perhaps due to a read error. The chain uses TRBV7-9 and TRBJ2-7; 11 bases match TRBD1. Germline CDR1 is SEHNR and CDR2 is FQNEAQ (reference sequence). The CDR3 is 15 residues long. The CDR3 region is CSSSEAGTGGTEQYF. The CDR3 DNA reads as TGTTCCAGCAGCGAGGCCGGGACAGGGGGGACGGAGCAGTACTTC.

This clone has more than one count but fewer than ten. V gene TRBV7-2 combines with J gene TRBJ1-1; TRBD1 might be the D (5 bases). In germline, CDR1 is SGHTA, CDR2 FQGNSA. The CDR3 is 14 residues long. The germline V and J ends were trimmed by 1 base and 5 bases, with 11 bases remaining between them. This chain's CDR3 is CASSLDRLSTEAFF. CDR3 DNA sequence: TGTGCCAGCAGCTTAGACAGGCTTAGTACTGAAGCTTTCTTT.

The V gene is TRBV6-5, the J gene TRBJ2-2; no reliable D call. V was clipped by 3 bases and J by 7 bases, with 12 bases between them. This CDR3 region has 14 residues. Per germline, CDR1 MNHEY and CDR2 SVGAGI. The CDR3 bases are TGTGCCAGCAGTTATGATTGGGCAAACGGGGAGCTGTTTTTT. Its protein product is CASSYDWANGELFF.

This chain joins TRBV6-5 and TRBJ2-5; weak D call: TRBD1 (5 bases). Trimming left V 2 bases short and J 5 bases short, with 18 bases between. Germline CDR1 is MNHEY and CDR2 is SVGAGI. The CDR3 runs to 16 residues. CDR3 loop: CASSYRLLVGHETQYF. In nucleotides, the CDR3 is TGTGCCAGCAGTTACCGGTTATTGGTGGGGCATGAGACCCAGTACTTC.

V and J are TRBV6-5 and TRBJ1-1; 11 positions match TRBD1. The V gene end was trimmed by 6 bases and the J gene end by 4 bases; junction bases not matched to a gene: 7. The CDR3 runs to 15 residues. The germline V gene encodes CDR1 MNHEY and CDR2 SVGAGI. CDR3 bases: TGTGCCAGCAGGCGACCCGGGACAGGGGGCACTGAAGCTTTCTTT. This codes for CASRRPGTGGTEAFF.

This clone appeared a few times. The rearrangement uses TRBV6-5 and TRBJ1-3; D ambiguous. Trimming took 0 bases from V and 8 from J, leaving 8 bases between them. This CDR3 spans 13 amino acids. Germline CDR1 reads MNHEY; CDR2 reads SVGAGI. The CDR3 coding sequence is TGTGCCAGCAGTTACTCGGGGAGAGACACCATATATTTT. It is translated as CASSYSGRDTIYF.

This sequence joins TRBV5-1 and TRBJ1-1; 7 bases line up with TRBD1. Trimming cost V 3 bases and J 1 base; bases outside gene matches: 3. CDR3 length: 14 amino acids. Germline-derived CDR1 and CDR2 are SGHRS and YFSETQ. This CDR3 reads CASSSGQQNTEAFF. In nucleotides, the CDR3 is TGCGCCAGCAGCTCGGGACAGCAGAACACTGAAGCTTTCTTT. Together with reference TRBV5-1 and TRBJ1-1, the CDR3 gives the full variable domain: KAGVTQTPRYLIKTRGQQVTLSCSPISGHRSVSWYQQTPGQGLQFLFEYFSETQRNKGNFPGRFSGRQFSNSRSEMNVSTLELGDSALYLCASSSGQQNTEAFFGQGTRLTVV.

This clone has only a few counts. This chain links TRBV6-5 with TRBJ2-5; the D gene is possibly TRBD2 (5 bases). The tail of the sequence fits TRBJ2-7 better, so the J call may be wrong. The CDR3 contains 11 residues. Looked up from germline, CDR1 is MNHEY and CDR2 is SVGAGI. CDR3 DNA: TGTGCCAGCAGCCGAGGGCACGAGCAGTACTTC. Protein product: CASSRGHEQYF.